These T cell receptor beta chains were read from a single sample in a study of beta chain features in type 1 diabetes. Sequencing used immunoSEQ multiplex PCR; TCRdb keeps in-frame clones, though not all of them. The sample has some 220,000 clones; about a tenth are singletons. Sequencing used central memory CD4+ T cells from blood. These receptors were obtained from a man in his late teens or twenties in good health. The CDR3 runs from the conserved cysteine through the conserved F or W. The D gene is left open where the match is weak. Clone size appears in some rows only: once, few, many, or a class for an expanded clone.

d_call | j_call | v_call | clone_size | cdr3_aa | cdr3_nt
- | TRBJ2-3 | TRBV7-2 | - | CASSLVFTDTQYF | TGTGCCAGCAGCTTAGTTTTCACAGATACGCAGTATTTT
- | TRBJ2-5 | TRBV28 | few | CASTRAASEETQYF | TGTGCCAGCACCCGGGCGGCTAGCGAAGAGACCCAGTACTTC
- | TRBJ2-3 | TRBV7-9 | few | CASSPSGRVWDTQYF | TGTGCCAGCAGCCCCTCCGGCCGGGTTTGGGATACGCAGTATTTT
- | TRBJ2-5 | TRBV2 | many | CASSEEETQYF | TGTGCCAGCAGTGAAGAGGAGACCCAGTACTTC
TRBD1 | TRBJ1-4 | TRBV2 | - | CASRTQGASEKLFF | TGTGCCAGCAGAACACAGGGGGCGTCTGAAAAACTGTTTTTT
TRBD2 | TRBJ2-7 | TRBV9 | many | CASSPGTSSYEQYF | TGTGCCAGCAGCCCGGGGACTAGCTCCTACGAGCAGTACTTC
- | TRBJ1-1 | TRBV28 | - | CASKIVGRKSTEAFF | TGTGCCAGCAAAATAGTGGGACGAAAGAGCACTGAAGCTTTCTTT
- | TRBJ1-1 | TRBV11-1 | - | CASSLGGRNLNTEAFF | TGTGCCAGCAGCTTAGGGGGGCGGAACTTGAACACTGAAGCTTTCTTT
- | TRBJ1-1 | TRBV6-6 | - | CASRGTKAEAFF | TGTGCCAGCAGGGGGACCAAGGCTGAAGCTTTCTTT
- | TRBJ2-5 | TRBV21-1 | - | CASSKQVSDRGRREQYF | TGTGCCAGCAGCAAACAAGTATCGGACAGGGGGCGTCGGGAGCAGTACTTC
- | TRBJ2-5 | TRBV11-1 | few | CASSSRAPKETQYF | TGTGCCAGCAGCTCGCGGGCCCCCAAAGAGACCCAGTACTTC
- | TRBJ1-2 | TRBV6-1 | - | CASRQGPNYGYTF | TGTGCCAGCAGACAGGGTCCTAACTATGGCTACACCTTC
- | TRBJ2-1 | TRBV7-6 | - | CASSALAASYNEQFF | TGTGCCAGCAGCGCCTTAGCGGCCTCCTACAATGAGCAGTTCTTC
- | TRBJ1-5 | TRBV25-1 | - | CATRQVGNQPQHF | TGTGCCACCCGGCAGGTGGGCAATCAGCCCCAGCATTTT
TRBD1 | TRBJ1-5 | TRBV5-1 | - | CASSPGTGGVNQPQHF | TGCGCCAGCAGCCCCGGGACAGGGGGCGTCAATCAGCCCCAGCATTTT
TRBD2 | TRBJ2-1 | TRBV30 | many | CAWSRISGSGYNEQFF | TGTGCCTGGAGTCGTATTAGCGGGAGTGGGTACAATGAGCAGTTCTTC
- | TRBJ2-3 | TRBV7-9 | - | CASGEADTQYF | TGTGCCAGCGGAGAAGCAGATACGCAGTATTTT
- | TRBJ1-2 | TRBV28 | many | CASSRAYGYTF | TGTGCCAGCAGCAGGGCCTATGGCTACACCTTC
TRBD2 | TRBJ2-5 | TRBV6-4 | - | CASSPVAGGEETQYF | TGTGCCAGCAGCCCCGTAGCGGGAGGGGAAGAGACCCAGTACTTC
TRBD2 | TRBJ2-3 | TRBV12-5 | many | CASGLDARGLAGTSSTDTQYF | TGTGCTAGTGGTTTGGACGCCCGCGGACTAGCGGGGACTTCTAGCACAGATACGCAGTATTTT
- | TRBJ2-1 | TRBV19 | - | CASSLKHSYNEQFF | TGTGCCAGTAGTTTAAAGCACTCCTACAATGAGCAGTTCTTC
TRBD1 | TRBJ2-7 | TRBV6-5 | - | CASSSTGDEQYF | TGTGCCAGCAGCTCCACAGGGGACGAGCAGTACTTC
- | TRBJ2-5 | TRBV19 | - | CASSPRDQETQYF | TGTGCCAGTAGTCCCCGGGACCAAGAGACCCAGTACTTC